Below, 30 T cell receptor beta chains from the same sample are listed, as sequenced in a study of radiation and T cells in renal cell carcinoma (dated by TCRdb to about 2020). In light of the paper, this sample's time point label describes: blood 4 weeks post-SBRT, at nephrectomy. The sample's treatment or condition, from its label and the paper: 15 Gy SBRT to primary tumor, nephrectomy 4 weeks later. Library generation was performed with the immunoSEQ multiplex PCR assay. The clones in this table, taken by TCRdb from immuneACCESS, are in-frame only. Not every clone is retained; where verified, under half of the shortfall comes from an unresolved V gene, and the cause of the rest is unknown. This sample is represented by 97,000 or so clones; approximately 80% of them were singletons. The top ten constitute approximately 7.8% of the sample. The source was blood, collected from a patient whose treatment included radiotherapy and nephrectomy. The receptors were sampled from a man aged 55 to 69 with renal cell carcinoma.

The rearrangement joins TRBV15 to TRBJ2-5; D may be TRBD1 (6 bases). The CDR3 spans 15 residues. Looked up from germline, CDR1 is LNHNV and CDR2 is YYDKDF (reference sequence). The V and J ends lost 5 bases and 3 bases respectively, with 16 bases between them. The CDR3 nucleotides are TGTGCCACCAGCGCACTCGGGACACCTAAAGAGACCCAGTACTTC. This gives the protein CATSALGTPKETQYF. The full variable domain, with the rest looked up from reference TRBV15 and TRBJ2-5, is DAMVIQNPRYQVTQFGKPVTLSCSQTLNHNVMYWYQQKSSQAPKLLFHYYDKDFNNEADTPDNFQSRRPNTSFCFLDIRSPGLGDTAMYLCATSALGTPKETQYFGPGTRLLVL.

The chain has TRBV28 and TRBJ1-2; tentatively, D is TRBD1 (6 bases). This CDR3 is built from 12 residues. Germline lookup yields CDR1 MDHEN and CDR2 SYDVKM. Between the trimmed V and J ends, which lost 3 bases and 8 bases, there was a span of 10 bases. The CDR3 is CASSFGGGGYTF. In DNA, the CDR3 is TGTGCCAGCAGTTTTGGGGGCGGAGGCTACACCTTC.

The chain combines TRBV7-9 with TRBJ2-7, with 9 positions matching TRBD1. The CDR3 has 14 residues. Trimming at V came to 5 bases and at J to 7 bases, leaving 9 bases not matched to a gene. Germline CDR1 is SEHNR and CDR2 is FQNEAQ (reference sequence). The CDR3 nucleotides are TGTGCCAGCAGCCCCCGGACAGGGGAGAGTGAGCAGTACTTC. This gives the protein CASSPRTGESEQYF.

The V gene is TRBV10-3, the J gene TRBJ2-1; D may be TRBD1 (5 bases). The CDR3 runs to 11 residues. V was clipped by 7 bases and J by 10 bases, with 11 bases between them. The germline V gene has CDR1 ENHRY and CDR2 SYGVKD. Here the CDR3 reads CAITSGKEQFF. For the CDR3, the DNA is TGTGCCATCACCTCAGGGAAGGAGCAGTTCTTC.

This chain connects TRBV4-2 to TRBJ2-1; possibly TRBD2 for D (5 bases). The CDR3 covers 15 residues. Germline lookup yields CDR1 LGHNA and CDR2 YNFKEQ. Trimming took 4 bases from V and 5 from J, leaving 15 bases between them. The CDR3 here is CASSLDPSEDNEQFF. The CDR3 nucleotides read TGTGCCAGCAGCCTGGACCCCTCGGAGGACAATGAGCAGTTCTTC.

The chain couples TRBV25-1 to TRBJ1-2; D gene ambiguous. The CDR3 is made up of 15 amino acids. Trimming took 7 bases from V and 0 from J, leaving 15 bases between them. The V gene's germline CDR1 is MGHDK and CDR2 SYGVNS. The CDR3 coding sequence is TGTGCCAGCAAACAGAACAATGGGGCTAACTATGGCTACACCTTC. Translating gives CASKQNNGANYGYTF.

V is TRBV27 and J is TRBJ2-3; 8 nucleotides match TRBD2. V gave up 6 bases and J gave up 4 bases; unmatched junction bases: 3. The CDR3 totals 13 residues. Germline lookup yields CDR1 MNHEY and CDR2 SMNVEV (reference sequence). CDR3 in amino acids: CASRVAGSDTQYF. The DNA of the CDR3 is TGTGCCAGCAGAGTAGCGGGATCAGATACGCAGTATTTT.

The chain carries TRBV30 and TRBJ1-1; no clear D gene. Per the germline V gene, CDR1 is GTSNPN and CDR2 is SVGIG (reference sequence). The CDR3 is 11 amino acids. The germline V and J ends were trimmed by 2 bases and 6 bases, with 7 bases remaining between them. DNA of the CDR3: TGTGCCTGGAGTTCTGGGGCTGAAGCTTTCTTT. Its protein is CAWSSGAEAFF.

The genes are TRBV28 and TRBJ2-3; 8 bases are shared with TRBD1. The length of the CDR3 is 14 residues. Trimming removed 2 bases from V and 8 bases from J; junction bases left unmatched: 6. Germline loops: CDR1 MDHEN, CDR2 SYDVKM. The CDR3: CASSLTGGDGTQYF. As DNA, the CDR3 is TGTGCCAGCAGTTTAACAGGGGGAGACGGTACGCAGTATTTT.

V and J are TRBV29-1 and TRBJ2-7; TRBD2 matches at 8 bases. Germline CDR1 reads SQVTM; CDR2 reads ANQGSEA. This CDR3 has 16 residues. The V gene end was trimmed by 8 bases and the J gene end by 5 bases; junction bases not matched to a gene: 20. The CDR3: CSIRRRGPGRANEQYF. In DNA form, the CDR3 reads TGCAGCATCCGACGGAGAGGTCCCGGGAGGGCCAACGAGCAGTACTTC.

This clone was detected many times. This sequence joins TRBV10-3 and TRBJ2-2; 7 bases fit TRBD1. Germline values: CDR1 ENHRY, CDR2 SYGVKD. V lost 7 bases to trimming and J lost 1 base; unmatched junction nucleotides: 6. The CDR3 runs 15 residues. The CDR3 here is CAINTGEGNTGELFF. In nucleotides, the CDR3 is TGTGCCATCAACACAGGGGAAGGGAACACCGGGGAGCTGTTTTTT.

This clone occurred once. CDR3 loop: CASSLAVTDSSYEQYF. The CDR3 DNA is TGCGCCAGCAGCTTGGCCGTAACGGACAGCTCCTACGAGCAGTACTTC. The chain uses TRBV5-1 and TRBJ2-7, with D possibly TRBD1 on 6 matching bases. Deletions cut 0 bases from V and 0 bases from J, with 13 bases between. Per the germline V gene, CDR1 is SGHRS and CDR2 is YFSETQ. The CDR3 covers 16 residues. The full variable domain, with the rest looked up from reference TRBV5-1 and TRBJ2-7, is KAGVTQTPRYLIKTRGQQVTLSCSPISGHRSVSWYQQTPGQGLQFLFEYFSETQRNKGNFPGRFSGRQFSNSRSEMNVSTLELGDSALYLCASSLAVTDSSYEQYFGPGTRLTVT.

This clone was recorded once. The sample carries other DNA sequences with the same CDR3. The rearrangement uses TRBV4-2 and TRBJ2-3; 8 bases line up with TRBD2. CDR3 length: 16 residues. The V gene end was trimmed by 1 base and the J gene end by 4 bases; junction bases not matched to a gene: 7. The germline gives CDR1 LGHNA, CDR2 YNFKEQ. CDR3: CASSQVLAGDADTQYF. The CDR3 DNA is TGTGCCAGCAGCCAAGTCCTAGCGGGTGACGCAGATACGCAGTATTTT.

The chain is built from TRBV28 and TRBJ2-7; 8 positions agree with TRBD1. The length of the CDR3 is 16 residues. After removal of 6 bases from V and 5 bases from J, the junction contained 15 bases not matched to a gene. CDR1 is MDHEN, CDR2 SYDVKM, per germline. The CDR3 region has the DNA TGTGCCAGCAGCGACTGGGGACGTGGGACAGGCCACGAGCAGTACTTC. It translates to CASSDWGRGTGHEQYF.

This clone was seen a single time. The V and J genes are TRBV5-5 and TRBJ2-3; 8 nucleotides match TRBD1. Germline values: CDR1 SGHKS, CDR2 YYEKEE (reference sequence). This CDR3 has 16 amino acids. V lost 3 bases and J lost 1; bases outside the gene matches: 7. The CDR3 reads CASSSGQGRGTDTQYF. The CDR3 DNA reads as TGTGCCAGCAGCTCCGGACAGGGTCGGGGCACAGATACGCAGTATTTT.

CDR3 in DNA: TGCGCCAGCAGCCGAGAAATAGAGATGGCACACAATGAGCAGTTCTTC. Amino acid sequence: CASSREIEMAHNEQFF. V gene TRBV5-1 combines with J gene TRBJ2-1; D uncertain. V was shortened by 4 bases and J by 5 bases, with 19 bases between the two germline ends. Germline V gene sequence: CDR1 SGHRS, CDR2 YFSETQ. The CDR3 length is 16 residues.

In DNA, the CDR3 is TGTGCCAGCAGCTTAGCTCCTGGACTAGCGGGAGTGCGGGAGCAGTTCTTC. Its translation: CASSLAPGLAGVREQFF. The chain has TRBV7-6 and TRBJ2-1, with 13 positions matching TRBD2. V was pared by 0 bases and J by 10 bases, with 9 bases of the junction left unmatched. Germline values: CDR1 SGHVS, CDR2 FNYEAQ. This CDR3 contains 17 residues.

This rearrangement joins TRBV29-1 to TRBJ2-5; tentative D call: TRBD2 (6 bases). Trimming removed 3 bases at V and 4 bases at J, with 12 bases between. The CDR3 covers 13 residues. The V gene's germline CDR1 is SQVTM and CDR2 ANQGSEA. The CDR3 coding sequence is TGCAGCGTTGATCGGGGGAGGCGAGAGACCCAGTACTTC. It specifies CSVDRGRRETQYF.

J is TRBJ2-5 and V is TRBV5-1; 9 bases line up with TRBD2. From germline, CDR1 is SGHRS and CDR2 YFSETQ. The CDR3 runs 17 residues. V shed 6 bases, J shed 4 bases, and the junction held 16 bases outside the gene matches. In nucleotides, the CDR3 is TGCGCCAGCACCCCTCGGATTAGCGGGAGTTCCGGAGAGACCCAGTACTTC. Its translation: CASTPRISGSSGETQYF.

The chain carries TRBV2 and TRBJ2-3; TRBD2 matches at 10 bases. The germline gives CDR1 SNHLY, CDR2 FYNNEI. This CDR3 contains 16 residues. Unmatched junction bases numbered 10, after V lost 6 bases and J lost 4 bases. The CDR3 loop is CASRPALAGEADTQYF. CDR3 bases: TGTGCCAGCAGACCCGCTCTAGCGGGAGAAGCAGATACGCAGTATTTT.

The chain carries TRBV5-1 and TRBJ2-5, with 11 bases that match TRBD2. V shed 0 bases and J 7 bases; nucleotides not matched to a gene: 20. CDR1 is SGHRS and CDR2 is YFSETQ in the germline V gene. The CDR3 has 20 residues. Written as DNA, the CDR3 is TGCGCCAGCAGCTTGGAGACTACGGTAGCGGGAGGGCCAAGGGGATTGACCCAGTACTTC. It codes for CASSLETTVAGGPRGLTQYF.

The table lists this clone with a few counts. V usage is TRBV18 and J usage is TRBJ2-1, with TRBD2 matching 7 bases. J was trimmed by 8 bases and V by 1 base; bases with no gene match: 8. Germline V gives CDR1 KGHSH, CDR2 LQKENI. The CDR3 is 15 amino acids. The CDR3 DNA is TGTGCCAGCTCACCACTGGCGGGAGCAGGCGATGAGCAGTTCTTC. Translated: CASSPLAGAGDEQFF.

The chain employs TRBV5-1 and TRBJ1-1; D is possibly TRBD1 (6 bases). This CDR3 is built from 15 residues. V dropped 0 bases and J dropped 5 bases, with 14 bases sitting between them. The germline gives CDR1 SGHRS, CDR2 YFSETQ. The CDR3 sequence: CASSLGIHRVTEAFF. The CDR3 DNA sequence: TGCGCCAGCAGCTTGGGCATCCACAGGGTTACTGAAGCTTTCTTT.

This clone has more than one count but fewer than ten. The chain couples TRBV4-1 to TRBJ2-4, with TRBD2 matching over 9 bases. V shed 0 bases and J 4 bases; nucleotides not matched to a gene: 7. CDR3 size: 17 residues. Germline V lookup: CDR1 MGHRA, CDR2 YSYEKL. This CDR3 reads CASSQEGSGRRKNIQYF. CDR3 in DNA: TGCGCCAGCAGCCAAGAGGGCAGCGGGAGGAGGAAAAACATTCAGTACTTC.

The chain is built from TRBV5-4 and TRBJ2-7, with TRBD2 identical over 7 bases. The CDR3 sequence is 16 residues long. With 0 bases clipped from V and 3 bases from J, the junction kept 9 bases outside the gene matches. Germline V gives CDR1 SGHNT, CDR2 YYREEE (reference sequence). CDR3 in DNA: TGTGCCAGCAGCTTGGACCCCGGGGTAGCGGGCTACGAGCAGTACTTC. Translated, it gives CASSLDPGVAGYEQYF.

The chain recombines TRBV27 with TRBJ2-3; weak D call: TRBD2 (5 bases). The CDR3 is 14 amino acids. V shed 3 bases and J shed 6 bases, with 13 bases lying between them. In germline, CDR1 is MNHEY, CDR2 SMNVEV (reference sequence). CDR3 sequence (DNA): TGTGCCAGCAGTTTTGGAGGCGGCATGGATACGCAGTATTTT. As protein: CASSFGGGMDTQYF.

The chain couples TRBV9 to TRBJ2-1, with a tentative D call TRBD1 (6 bases). Germline values: CDR1 SGDLS, CDR2 YYNGEE. The CDR3 spans 14 residues. V shed 0 bases and J shed 5 bases, with 9 bases lying between them. This CDR3 reads CASSVVGQNNEQFF. The CDR3 DNA is TGTGCCAGCAGCGTAGTTGGACAGAACAATGAGCAGTTCTTC.

V gene TRBV7-9 combines with J gene TRBJ2-3, with TRBD2 as a possible D gene (6 bases). The CDR3 length is 16 residues. Trimming removed 4 bases at V and 1 base at J, with 15 bases between. Germline V gene lookup returns CDR1 SEHNR and CDR2 FQNEAQ (reference sequence). In DNA form, the CDR3 reads TGTGCCAGCAGCTCGCCAAAGCGGGCACGCACAGATACGCAGTATTTT. As protein: CASSSPKRARTDTQYF.

By proportion, this clone is medium-sized. The chain joins TRBV4-1 to TRBJ2-7; D unclear. The germline V and J ends were trimmed by 1 base and 4 bases, with 8 bases remaining between them. The CDR3 spans 13 residues. CDR1 MGHRA and CDR2 YSYEKL come from the germline V gene. CDR3: CASSQGTSYEQYF. As DNA, the CDR3 is TGCGCCAGCAGCCAAGGGACCTCTTACGAGCAGTACTTC.

The chain recombines TRBV19 with TRBJ2-5; D is unclear. The CDR3 runs 15 residues. Germline assignment: CDR1 LNHDA and CDR2 SQIVND (reference sequence). V was pared by 1 base and J by 1 base, with 10 bases between. In DNA, the CDR3 is TGTGCCAGTAGTATAGTGGCAGTAACCCAAGAGACCCAGTACTTC. Its translation: CASSIVAVTQETQYF.